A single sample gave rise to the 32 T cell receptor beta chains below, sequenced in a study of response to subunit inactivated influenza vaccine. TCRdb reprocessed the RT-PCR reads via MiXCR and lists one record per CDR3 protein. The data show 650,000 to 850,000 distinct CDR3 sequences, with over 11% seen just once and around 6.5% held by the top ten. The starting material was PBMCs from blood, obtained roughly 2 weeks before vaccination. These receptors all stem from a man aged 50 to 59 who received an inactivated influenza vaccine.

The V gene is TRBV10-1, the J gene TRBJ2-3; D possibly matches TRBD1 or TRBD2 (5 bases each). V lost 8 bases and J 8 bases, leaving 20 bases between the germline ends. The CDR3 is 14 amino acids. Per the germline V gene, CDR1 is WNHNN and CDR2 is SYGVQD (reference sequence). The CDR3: CASAMAMSGGTQYF. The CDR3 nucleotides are TGCGCCAGCGCGATGGCGATGAGTGGGGGTACGCAGTATTTT.

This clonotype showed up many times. CDR3 residues: CASSLGEVALYEQYF. The CDR3 DNA is TGTGCCAGCAGCTTAGGGGAGGTAGCACTCTACGAGCAGTACTTC. The V and J genes are TRBV7-9 and TRBJ2-7; weak D call: TRBD2 (6 bases). The CDR3 sequence is 15 residues long. Trimming stripped 1 base from V and 3 bases from J, with 13 bases between. Germline-derived CDR1 and CDR2 are SEHNR and FQNEAQ (reference sequence).

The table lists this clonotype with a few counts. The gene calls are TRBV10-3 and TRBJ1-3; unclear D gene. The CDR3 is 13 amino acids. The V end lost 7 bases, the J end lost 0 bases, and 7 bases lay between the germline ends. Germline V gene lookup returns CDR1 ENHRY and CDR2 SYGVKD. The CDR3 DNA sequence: TGTGCCATCACAGCGCACTCTGGAAACACCATATATTTT. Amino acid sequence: CAITAHSGNTIYF.

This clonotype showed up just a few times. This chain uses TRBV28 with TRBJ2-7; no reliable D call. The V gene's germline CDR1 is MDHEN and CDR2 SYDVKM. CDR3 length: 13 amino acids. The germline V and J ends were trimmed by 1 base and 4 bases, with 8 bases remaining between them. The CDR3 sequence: CASSLSQIYEQYF. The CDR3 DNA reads TGTGCCAGCAGTTTATCACAGATTTACGAGCAGTACTTC.

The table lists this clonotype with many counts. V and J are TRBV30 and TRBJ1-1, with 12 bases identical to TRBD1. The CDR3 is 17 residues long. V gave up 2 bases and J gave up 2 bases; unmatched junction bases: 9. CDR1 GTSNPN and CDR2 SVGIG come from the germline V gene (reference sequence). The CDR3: CAWSPGTGGFINTEAFF. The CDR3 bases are TGTGCCTGGAGTCCCGGGACAGGGGGCTTTATTAACACTGAAGCTTTCTTT.

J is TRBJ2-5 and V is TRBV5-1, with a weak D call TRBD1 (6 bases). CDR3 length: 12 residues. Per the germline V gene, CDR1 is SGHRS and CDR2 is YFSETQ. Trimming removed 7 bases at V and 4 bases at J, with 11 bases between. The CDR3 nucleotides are TGCGCCAGCGGGAAGGACAGAGAGACCCAGTACTTC. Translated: CASGKDRETQYF.

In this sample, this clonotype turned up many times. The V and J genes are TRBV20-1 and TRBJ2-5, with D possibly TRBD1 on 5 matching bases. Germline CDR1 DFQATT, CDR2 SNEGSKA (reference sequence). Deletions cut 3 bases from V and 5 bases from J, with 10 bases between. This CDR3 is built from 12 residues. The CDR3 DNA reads TGCAGTGCTAGGGTCCCAGGGGAGACCCAGTACTTC. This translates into CSARVPGETQYF.

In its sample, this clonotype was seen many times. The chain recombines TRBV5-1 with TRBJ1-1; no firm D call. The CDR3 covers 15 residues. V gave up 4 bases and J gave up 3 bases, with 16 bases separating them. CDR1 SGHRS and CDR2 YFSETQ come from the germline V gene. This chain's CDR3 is CASSQDGAPDTEAFF. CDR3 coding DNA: TGCGCCAGCAGCCAGGACGGAGCCCCGGACACTGAAGCTTTCTTT.

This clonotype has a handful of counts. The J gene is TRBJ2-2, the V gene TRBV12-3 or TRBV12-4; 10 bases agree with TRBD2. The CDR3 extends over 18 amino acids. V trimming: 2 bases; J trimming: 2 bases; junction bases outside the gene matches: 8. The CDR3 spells CASSLRTTSGENTGELFF. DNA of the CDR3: TGTGCCAGCAGTTTAAGGACCACTAGCGGGGAAAACACCGGGGAGCTGTTTTTT.

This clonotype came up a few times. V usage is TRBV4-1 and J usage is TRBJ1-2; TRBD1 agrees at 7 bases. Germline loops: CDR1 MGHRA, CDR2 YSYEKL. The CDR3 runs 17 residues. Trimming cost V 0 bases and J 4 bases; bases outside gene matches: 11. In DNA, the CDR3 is TGCGCCAGCAGCCAAGATTTCCGGACAGGAGCGGGCTATGGCTACACCTTC. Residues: CASSQDFRTGAGYGYTF.

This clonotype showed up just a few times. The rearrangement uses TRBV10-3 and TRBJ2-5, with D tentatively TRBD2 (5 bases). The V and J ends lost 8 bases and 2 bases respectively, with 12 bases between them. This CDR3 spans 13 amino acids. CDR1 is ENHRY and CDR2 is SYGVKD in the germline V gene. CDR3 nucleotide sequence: TGTGCCATCGGGGAGAGACAACAAGAGACCCAGTACTTC. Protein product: CAIGERQQETQYF.

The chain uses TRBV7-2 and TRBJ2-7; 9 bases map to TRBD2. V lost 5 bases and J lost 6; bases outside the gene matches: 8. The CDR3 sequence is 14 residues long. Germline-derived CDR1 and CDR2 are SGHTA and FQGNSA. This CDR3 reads CASSTGTSWSEQYF. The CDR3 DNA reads TGTGCCAGCAGCACCGGGACTAGCTGGTCCGAGCAGTACTTC.

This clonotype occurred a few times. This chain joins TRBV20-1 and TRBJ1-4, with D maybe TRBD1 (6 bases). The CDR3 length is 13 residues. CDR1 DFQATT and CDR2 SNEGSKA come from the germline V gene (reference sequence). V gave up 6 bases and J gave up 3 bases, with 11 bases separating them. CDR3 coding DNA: TGCAGTGCCACACAGGGATCTAATGAAAAACTGTTTTTT. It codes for CSATQGSNEKLFF.

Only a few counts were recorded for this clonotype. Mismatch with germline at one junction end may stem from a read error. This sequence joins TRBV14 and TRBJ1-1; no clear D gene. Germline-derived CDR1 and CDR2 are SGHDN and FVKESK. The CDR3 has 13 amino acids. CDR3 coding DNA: TGTGCCAGCAGCCAAGCAGAAAACACTGAAGCTCTCTTT. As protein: CASSQAENTEALF.

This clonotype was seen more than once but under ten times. The CDR3 region is CASSPGGGQRGNTIYF. For the CDR3, the DNA is TGCGCCAGCAGCCCTGGAGGGGGTCAGAGAGGAAACACCATATATTTT. V gene TRBV5-1 combines with J gene TRBJ1-3; D is possibly TRBD1 (6 bases). The CDR3 is 16 residues long. The germline V gene encodes CDR1 SGHRS and CDR2 YFSETQ. V was clipped by 4 bases and J by 4 bases, with 18 bases between them.

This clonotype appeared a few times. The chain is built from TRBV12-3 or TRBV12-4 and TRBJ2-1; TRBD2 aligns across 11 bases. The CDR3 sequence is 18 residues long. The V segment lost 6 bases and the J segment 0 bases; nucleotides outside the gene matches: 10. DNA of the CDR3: TGTGCCAGCAGCCCGGCTAGCGGGGGGATCAGCTCCTACAATGAGCAGTTCTTC. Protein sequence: CASSPASGGISSYNEQFF.

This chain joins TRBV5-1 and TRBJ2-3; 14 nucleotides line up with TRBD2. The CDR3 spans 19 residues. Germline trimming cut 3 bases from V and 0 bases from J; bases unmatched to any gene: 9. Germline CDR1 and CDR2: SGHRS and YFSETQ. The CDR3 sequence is CASSSGLAGVNPSTDTQYF. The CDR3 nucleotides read TGCGCCAGCAGCTCGGGACTAGCGGGGGTAAACCCTAGCACAGATACGCAGTATTTT.

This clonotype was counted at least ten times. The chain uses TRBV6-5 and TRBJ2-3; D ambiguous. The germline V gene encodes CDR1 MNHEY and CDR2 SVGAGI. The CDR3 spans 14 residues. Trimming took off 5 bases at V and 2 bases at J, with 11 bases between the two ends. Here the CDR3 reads CASSTGKFTDTQYF. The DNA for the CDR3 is TGTGCCAGCAGTACTGGGAAGTTCACAGATACGCAGTATTTT.

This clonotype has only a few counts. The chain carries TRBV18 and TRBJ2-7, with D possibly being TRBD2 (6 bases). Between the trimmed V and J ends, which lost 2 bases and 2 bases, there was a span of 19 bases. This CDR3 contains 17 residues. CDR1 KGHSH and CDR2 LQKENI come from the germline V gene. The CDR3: CASSPSPGVLRAYEQYF. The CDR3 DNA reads TGTGCCAGCTCACCATCCCCGGGAGTATTACGGGCCTACGAGCAGTACTTC. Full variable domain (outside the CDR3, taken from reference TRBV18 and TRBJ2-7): NAGVMQNPRHLVRRRGQEARLRCSPMKGHSHVYWYRQLPEEGLKFMVYLQKENIIDESGMPKERFSAEFPKEGPSILRIQQVVRGDSAAYFCASSPSPGVLRAYEQYFGPGTRLTVT.

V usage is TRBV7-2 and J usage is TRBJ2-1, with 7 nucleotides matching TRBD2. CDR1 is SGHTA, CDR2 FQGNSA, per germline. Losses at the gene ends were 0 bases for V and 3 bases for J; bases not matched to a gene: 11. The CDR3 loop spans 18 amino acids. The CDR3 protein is CASSLAREALRFYNEQFF. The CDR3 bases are TGTGCCAGCAGCTTAGCCCGGGAGGCCCTGAGGTTCTACAATGAGCAGTTCTTC. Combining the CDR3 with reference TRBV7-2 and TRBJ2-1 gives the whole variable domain GAGVSQSPSNKVTEKGKDVELRCDPISGHTALYWYRQSLGQGLEFLIYFQGNSAPDKSGLPSDRFSAERTGGSVSTLTIQRTQQEDSAVYLCASSLAREALRFYNEQFFGPGTRLTVL.

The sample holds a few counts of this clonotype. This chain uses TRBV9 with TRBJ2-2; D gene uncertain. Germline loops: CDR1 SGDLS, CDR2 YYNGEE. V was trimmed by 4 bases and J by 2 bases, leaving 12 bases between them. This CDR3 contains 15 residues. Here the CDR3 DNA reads TGTGCCAGCAGCCCTTACGGGCTCAACACCGGGGAGCTGTTTTTT. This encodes CASSPYGLNTGELFF.

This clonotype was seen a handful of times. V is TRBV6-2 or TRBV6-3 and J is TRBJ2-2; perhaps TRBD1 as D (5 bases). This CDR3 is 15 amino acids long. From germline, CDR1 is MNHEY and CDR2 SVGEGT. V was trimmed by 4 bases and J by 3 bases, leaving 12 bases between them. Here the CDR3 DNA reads TGTGCCAGCAGTTTGTCTGGGGCGGACACCGGGGAGCTGTTTTTT. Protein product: CASSLSGADTGELFF.

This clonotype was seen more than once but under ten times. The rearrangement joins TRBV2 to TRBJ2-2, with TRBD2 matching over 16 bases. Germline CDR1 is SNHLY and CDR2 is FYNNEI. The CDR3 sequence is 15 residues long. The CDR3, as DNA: TGTGGAGGTGGGACTAGCGGGGGGGCCGGCGGGGAGCTGTTTTTT. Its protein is CGGGTSGGAGGELFF.

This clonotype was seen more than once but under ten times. CDR3 nucleotides: TGTGCCAGCGCGGCCTGGAGCACTGAAGCTTTCTTT. It translates to CASAAWSTEAFF. This sequence joins TRBV7-9 and TRBJ1-1, with D unclear. The CDR3 has 12 residues. Per germline, CDR1 SEHNR and CDR2 FQNEAQ (reference sequence). V dropped 8 bases and J dropped 4 bases, with 11 bases sitting between them.

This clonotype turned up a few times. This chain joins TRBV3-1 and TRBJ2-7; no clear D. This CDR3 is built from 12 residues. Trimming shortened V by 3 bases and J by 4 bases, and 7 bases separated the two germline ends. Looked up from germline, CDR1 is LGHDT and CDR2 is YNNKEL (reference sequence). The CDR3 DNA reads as TGTGCCAGCAGCCAGAACCAGTACGAGCAGTACTTC. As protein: CASSQNQYEQYF.

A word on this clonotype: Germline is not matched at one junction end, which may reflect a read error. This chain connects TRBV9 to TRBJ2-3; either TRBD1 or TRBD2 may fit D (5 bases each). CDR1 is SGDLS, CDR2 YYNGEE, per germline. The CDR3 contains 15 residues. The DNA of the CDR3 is TGTGCCAGCAGCGCCCGGGACGGAGTCACAGATACACAGTATTTT. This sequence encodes CASSARDGVTDTQYF.

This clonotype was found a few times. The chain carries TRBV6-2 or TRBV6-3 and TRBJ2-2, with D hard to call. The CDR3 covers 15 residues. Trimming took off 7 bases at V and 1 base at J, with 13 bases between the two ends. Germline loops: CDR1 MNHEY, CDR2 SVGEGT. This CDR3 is CASTLRSGNTGELFF. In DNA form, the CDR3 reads TGTGCCAGCACCCTTCGGTCAGGGAACACCGGGGAGCTGTTTTTT.

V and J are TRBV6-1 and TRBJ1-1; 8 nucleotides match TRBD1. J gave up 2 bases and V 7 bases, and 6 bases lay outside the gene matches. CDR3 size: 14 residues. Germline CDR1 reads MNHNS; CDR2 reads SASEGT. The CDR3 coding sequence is TGTGCCAGCAAAAAGGGACAGGTCAACACTGAAGCTTTCTTT. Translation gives CASKKGQVNTEAFF.

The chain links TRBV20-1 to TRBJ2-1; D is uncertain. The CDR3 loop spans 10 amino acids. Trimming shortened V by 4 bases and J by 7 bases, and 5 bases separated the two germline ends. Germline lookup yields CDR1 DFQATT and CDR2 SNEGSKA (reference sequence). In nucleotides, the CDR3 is TGCAGTGCTATCAGGAATGAGCAGTTCTTC. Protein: CSAIRNEQFF.

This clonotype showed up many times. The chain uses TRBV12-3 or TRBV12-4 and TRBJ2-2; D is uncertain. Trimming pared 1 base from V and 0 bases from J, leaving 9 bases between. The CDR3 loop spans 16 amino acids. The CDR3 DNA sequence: TGTGCCAGCAGTTTAGGCGCAGCTACGAACACCGGGGAGCTGTTTTTT. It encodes CASSLGAATNTGELFF.

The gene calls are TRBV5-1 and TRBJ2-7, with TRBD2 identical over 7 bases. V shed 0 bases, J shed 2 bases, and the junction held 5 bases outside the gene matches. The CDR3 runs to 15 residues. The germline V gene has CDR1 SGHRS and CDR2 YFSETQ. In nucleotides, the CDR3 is TGCGCCAGCAGCTTGGCGGCAGCGGGACCCTACGAGCAGTACTTC. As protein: CASSLAAAGPYEQYF.

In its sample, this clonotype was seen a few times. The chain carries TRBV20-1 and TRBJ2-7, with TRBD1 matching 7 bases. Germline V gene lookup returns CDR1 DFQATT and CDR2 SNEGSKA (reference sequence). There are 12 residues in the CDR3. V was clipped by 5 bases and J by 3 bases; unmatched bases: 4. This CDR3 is CSARDSRYEQYF. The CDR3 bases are TGCAGTGCTCGGGACAGCCGCTACGAGCAGTACTTC.